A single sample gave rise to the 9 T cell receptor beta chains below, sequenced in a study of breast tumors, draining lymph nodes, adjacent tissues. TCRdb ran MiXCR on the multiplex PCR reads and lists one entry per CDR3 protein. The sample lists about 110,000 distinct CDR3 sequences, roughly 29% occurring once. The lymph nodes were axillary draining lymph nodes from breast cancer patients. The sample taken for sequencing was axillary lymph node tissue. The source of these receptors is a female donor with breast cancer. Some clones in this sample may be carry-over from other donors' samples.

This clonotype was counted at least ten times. The CDR3 spells CASSLTRTSGRARAETQYF. CDR3 sequence (DNA): TGTGCCAGCAGCTTAACCCGGACTAGCGGGAGGGCCAGGGCCGAGACCCAGTACTTC. This chain links TRBV7-9 with TRBJ2-5; 15 nucleotides align to TRBD2. In germline, CDR1 is SEHNR, CDR2 FQNEAQ (reference sequence). The CDR3 spans 19 residues. V trimming: 2 bases; J trimming: 5 bases; junction bases outside the gene matches: 12. The whole variable domain, filled in from reference TRBV7-9 and TRBJ2-5, reads DTGVSQNPRHKITKRGQNVTFRCDPISEHNRLYWYRQTLGQGPEFLTYFQNEAQLEKSRLLSDRFSAERPKGSFSTLEIQRTEQGDSAMYLCASSLTRTSGRARAETQYFGPGTRLLVL.

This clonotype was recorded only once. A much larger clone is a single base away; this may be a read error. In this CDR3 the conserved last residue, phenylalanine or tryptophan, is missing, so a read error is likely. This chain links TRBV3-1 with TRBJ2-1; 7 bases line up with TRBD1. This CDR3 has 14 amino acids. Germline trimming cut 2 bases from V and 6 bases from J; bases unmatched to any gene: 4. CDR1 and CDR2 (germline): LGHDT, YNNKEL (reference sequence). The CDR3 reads CASSQTGTVNEQFS. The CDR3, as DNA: TGTGCCAGCAGCCAAACCGGGACAGTCAATGAGCAGTTCTCC.

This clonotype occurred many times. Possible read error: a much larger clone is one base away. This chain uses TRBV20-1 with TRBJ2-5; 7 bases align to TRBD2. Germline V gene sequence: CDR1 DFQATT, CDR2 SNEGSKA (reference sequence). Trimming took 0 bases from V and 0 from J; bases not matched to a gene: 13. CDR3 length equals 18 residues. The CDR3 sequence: CSARDLGLAASYQETQYF. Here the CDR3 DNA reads TGCAGTGCTAGAGACTTAGGGCTAGCGGCGTCGTACCAAGAGACCCAGTACTTC.

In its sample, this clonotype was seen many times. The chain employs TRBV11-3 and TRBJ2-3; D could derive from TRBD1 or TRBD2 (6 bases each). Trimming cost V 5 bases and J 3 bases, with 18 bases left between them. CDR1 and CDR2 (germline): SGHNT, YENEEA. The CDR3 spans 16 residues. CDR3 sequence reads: CASSPSDGGRTDTQYF. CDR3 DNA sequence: TGTGCCAGCAGCCCTAGTGATGGGGGGCGGACAGATACGCAGTATTTT.

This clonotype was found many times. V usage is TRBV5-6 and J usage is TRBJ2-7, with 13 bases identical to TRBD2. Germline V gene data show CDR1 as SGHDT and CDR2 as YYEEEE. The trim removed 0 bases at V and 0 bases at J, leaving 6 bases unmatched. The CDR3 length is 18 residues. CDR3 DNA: TGTGCCAGCAGCTTGGGGCTTGGACTAGCGGGAGACTCCTACGAGCAGTACTTC. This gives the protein CASSLGLGLAGDSYEQYF.

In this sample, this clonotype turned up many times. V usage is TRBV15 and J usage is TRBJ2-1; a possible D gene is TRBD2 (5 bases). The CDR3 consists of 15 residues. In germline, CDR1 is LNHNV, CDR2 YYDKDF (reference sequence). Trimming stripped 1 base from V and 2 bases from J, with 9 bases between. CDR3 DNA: TGTGCCACCAGCAGAGGTAGCGTTACCTACAATGAGCAGTTCTTC. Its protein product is CATSRGSVTYNEQFF.

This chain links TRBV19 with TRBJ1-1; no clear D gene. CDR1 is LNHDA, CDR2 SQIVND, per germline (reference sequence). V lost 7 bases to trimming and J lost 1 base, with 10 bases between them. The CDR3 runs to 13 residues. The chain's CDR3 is CASIMVGNTEAFF. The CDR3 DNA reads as TGTGCCAGTATTATGGTGGGGAACACTGAAGCTTTCTTT.

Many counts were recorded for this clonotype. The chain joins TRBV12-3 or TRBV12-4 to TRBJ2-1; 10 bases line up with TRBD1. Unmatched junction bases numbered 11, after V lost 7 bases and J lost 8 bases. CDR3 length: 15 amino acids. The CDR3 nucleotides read TGTGCCAGCACGACAGGGACAGGGGTTTCTCATGAGCAGTTCTTC. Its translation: CASTTGTGVSHEQFF.

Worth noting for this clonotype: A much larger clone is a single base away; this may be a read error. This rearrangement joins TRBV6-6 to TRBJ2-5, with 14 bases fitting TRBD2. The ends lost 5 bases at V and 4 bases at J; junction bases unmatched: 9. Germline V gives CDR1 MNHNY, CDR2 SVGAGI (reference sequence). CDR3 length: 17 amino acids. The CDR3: CASSQRTSGRSSETQYF. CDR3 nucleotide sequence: TGTGCCAGCAGTCAACGGACTAGCGGGAGGTCGTCAGAGACCCAGTACTTC.